The following is a T cell receptor (beta chain) sequence with its context. This sample is part of a study of blood T cell repertoires in COVID-19. Overall study: COVID-19 samples, acute and convalescent, were from the United States, Italy and Spain. The cDNA or gDNA used as material had been derived from T cells, B-cell-depleted T cells, or PBMCs.

Authors' analysis steps: Scientists estimated how many nucleated cells there were by amplifying reference gene primers. Sequencing was performed with immunoSEQ multiplex PCR; in TCRdb, only in-frame clones are kept and a portion is missing. V and J calls and clone size are copied from that table; D and trimming were computed from the DNA. Of roughly 120,000 clones listed, approximately 80% were seen once; the top ten hold under 7%. The CDR3 contains 15 residues. The germline gives CDR1 SGHDN, CDR2 FVKESK. V was trimmed by 0 bases and J by 2 bases, leaving 11 bases between them. The source material was peripheral blood. The clonotype comes from a woman between 45 and 60 years old with acute or convalescent COVID-19. V usage is TRBV14 and J usage is TRBJ2-7; D not certain. CDR3: CASSQEAVTPYEQYF. The CDR3 nucleotides are TGTGCCAGCAGCCAAGAGGCGGTGACTCCCTACGAGCAGTACTTC.